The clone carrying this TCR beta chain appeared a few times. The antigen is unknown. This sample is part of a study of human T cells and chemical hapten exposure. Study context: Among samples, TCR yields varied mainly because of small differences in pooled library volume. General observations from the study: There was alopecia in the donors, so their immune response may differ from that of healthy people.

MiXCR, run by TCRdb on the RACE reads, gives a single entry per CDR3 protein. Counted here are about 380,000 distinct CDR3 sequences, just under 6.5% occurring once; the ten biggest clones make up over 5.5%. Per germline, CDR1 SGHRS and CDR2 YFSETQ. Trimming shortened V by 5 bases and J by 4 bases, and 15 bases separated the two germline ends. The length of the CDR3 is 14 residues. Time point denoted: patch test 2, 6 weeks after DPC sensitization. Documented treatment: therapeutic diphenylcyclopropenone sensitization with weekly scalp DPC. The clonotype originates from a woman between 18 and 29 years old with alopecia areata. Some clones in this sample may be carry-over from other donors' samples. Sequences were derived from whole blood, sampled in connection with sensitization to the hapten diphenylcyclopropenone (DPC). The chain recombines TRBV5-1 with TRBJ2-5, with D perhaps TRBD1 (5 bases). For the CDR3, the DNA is TGCGCCAGCAGTCTGGGGCCCGAGAGAGAGACCCAGTACTTC. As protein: CASSLGPERETQYF.